This TCR beta chain was identified in a study of CD8 T cells in Susac syndrome. Reverse transcription of roughly 0.45 to 1 ug RNA was carried out with random hexamers. One entry per CDR3 protein, called by TCRdb with MiXCR from the immunoSEQ multiplex PCR reads. Among 150,000 to 200,000 distinct CDR3 sequences, about 91% were seen once, and the ten largest hold 0.087%. The CDR3 totals 14 residues. The junction had 9 bases not matched to a gene; V was cut back by 8 bases and J by 1 base. Germline CDR1 SQVTM, CDR2 ANQGSEA. The source of this sequence is a human donor with Susac syndrome. The chain links TRBV29-1 to TRBJ1-1, with 8 positions matching TRBD1. The specimen was CD4+ T cells from PBMCs. The CDR3 loop is CSTRTGMENTEAFF. CDR3 sequence (DNA): TGCAGCACACGGACAGGGATGGAGAACACTGAAGCTTTCTTT.